A selection of T cell receptor beta chains follows, all from one sample in a study of T cell responses to AZD1222 COVID-19 vaccine. The data were produced by immunoSEQ multiplex PCR, yet TCRdb's version contains in-frame clones alone and is incomplete. The sample carries some 120,000 clones, 75% to 90% recorded once. This specimen consisted of peripheral blood, obtained on day 0 of MenACWY control vaccination. The receptor source for this set is an adult in good health. Both conserved end residues are part of each CDR3. The D gene is left open where the match is weak. Expanded clones get a size class; other rows say once, few or many, or leave the size out.

V: TRBV3-1/TRBV3-2
size: once
D: .
J: TRBJ2-5
CDR3: CASRPLSGFRETQYF

V: TRBV6-6
size: .
D: .
J: TRBJ1-2
CDR3: CASSFRQKDGYTF

V: TRBV11-2
size: .
D: .
J: TRBJ2-3
CDR3: CASSQFRGSSTDTQYF

V: TRBV3-1/TRBV3-2
size: .
D: .
J: TRBJ2-1
CDR3: CASSQDRDWQGNEQFF

V: TRBV30
size: once
D: .
J: TRBJ2-3
CDR3: CAWSYGGTTDTQYF

V: TRBV9
size: .
D: TRBD1
J: TRBJ2-7
CDR3: CASSPLLAGGEQYF

V: TRBV4-3
size: .
D: TRBD2
J: TRBJ2-2
CDR3: CASSQDPGTSGNTGELFF

V: TRBV27
size: .
D: .
J: TRBJ2-5
CDR3: CASSSGQGRETQYF

V: TRBV28
size: .
D: TRBD2
J: TRBJ2-1
CDR3: CASRKGLAGVYEQFF

V: TRBV10-2
size: once
D: .
J: TRBJ1-6
CDR3: CASSHRADSPLHF

V: TRBV18
size: .
D: TRBD1
J: TRBJ1-6
CDR3: CASSPILNRGQDDSPLHF

V: TRBV5-1
size: .
D: TRBD1
J: TRBJ1-1
CDR3: CASSYSTGGIISNTEAFF

V: TRBV7-2
size: .
D: .
J: TRBJ1-2
CDR3: CASSSLGDPGYTF

V: TRBV6-4
size: .
D: .
J: TRBJ2-1
CDR3: CASSDSTGTRSYNEQFF

V: TRBV2
size: .
D: TRBD1
J: TRBJ1-2
CDR3: CASSGQGNGYTF

V: TRBV7-2
size: .
D: TRBD1
J: TRBJ1-3
CDR3: CASSFGTGPGNTIYF

V: TRBV20-1
size: few
D: .
J: TRBJ2-1
CDR3: CSASVGGRASYNEQFF

V: TRBV2
size: .
D: TRBD2
J: TRBJ2-1
CDR3: CASRFLAGGYNEQFF

V: TRBV9
size: .
D: .
J: TRBJ1-2
CDR3: CASSPFANGGGAHYGYTF

V: TRBV21-1
size: few
D: .
J: TRBJ2-1
CDR3: CASSNEAGGPVEQFF

V: TRBV4-1
size: .
D: .
J: TRBJ2-5
CDR3: CASSQGGLVEETQYF

V: TRBV7-6
size: .
D: .
J: TRBJ1-4
CDR3: CASSLSLGGSTNEKLFF

V: TRBV19
size: once
D: TRBD1
J: TRBJ2-6
CDR3: CAKGGHGQGTTGANVLTF

V: TRBV7-2
size: .
D: TRBD1
J: TRBJ2-3
CDR3: CASSLLGQLTDTQYF

V: TRBV2
size: .
D: .
J: TRBJ1-2
CDR3: CASSLGFDYGYTF

V: TRBV7-9
size: .
D: TRBD1
J: TRBJ1-2
CDR3: CASSLGTGDGYTF

V: TRBV10-1
size: .
D: .
J: TRBJ1-1
CDR3: CASSESEGTEAFF

V: TRBV5-1
size: few
D: .
J: TRBJ1-3
CDR3: CASNRYRTGNTIYF

V: TRBV5-1
size: .
D: .
J: TRBJ1-2
CDR3: CASSPGGDYGYTF

V: TRBV11-2
size: .
D: .
J: TRBJ2-7
CDR3: CASSVEYPGYEQYF

V: TRBV5-6
size: .
D: TRBD1
J: TRBJ1-4
CDR3: CASSLAGQGANEKLFF

V: TRBV30
size: .
D: .
J: TRBJ2-2
CDR3: CAGRRHVISNTGELFF

V: TRBV19
size: .
D: .
J: TRBJ1-2
CDR3: CASGQPEDSIDGYTF

V: TRBV11-2
size: .
D: .
J: TRBJ2-7
CDR3: CASSQTVRAYEQYF

V: TRBV5-4
size: .
D: TRBD1
J: TRBJ2-1
CDR3: CASTPGQEYNEQFF

V: TRBV27
size: .
D: TRBD1
J: TRBJ1-4
CDR3: CASKTGGEEKLFF

V: TRBV3-1/TRBV3-2
size: .
D: TRBD1
J: TRBJ2-4
CDR3: CASSPSDRYKNIQYF

V: TRBV15
size: .
D: TRBD1
J: TRBJ1-1
CDR3: CATSRSGTGLTTEAFF

V: TRBV3-1/TRBV3-2
size: .
D: TRBD1
J: TRBJ1-1
CDR3: CASSQDLGAGGASWREAFF

V: TRBV20-1
size: .
D: .
J: TRBJ1-2
CDR3: CSASWGDRSDLFNYGYTF

V: TRBV28
size: .
D: .
J: TRBJ1-6
CDR3: CASSPLQGTSNSPLHF

V: TRBV27
size: once
D: .
J: TRBJ2-3
CDR3: CASREAFSFMDTQYF

V: TRBV4-2
size: .
D: .
J: TRBJ1-1
CDR3: CASSQGDRYTEAFF

V: TRBV11-3
size: .
D: TRBD2
J: TRBJ2-1
CDR3: CASSRGGHNEQFF

V: TRBV7-6
size: .
D: TRBD2
J: TRBJ2-3
CDR3: CASSLEFGGGGSTDTQYF

V: TRBV5-1
size: .
D: TRBD1
J: TRBJ2-4
CDR3: CASSLQGAKNIQYF

V: TRBV29-1
size: few
D: .
J: TRBJ1-1
CDR3: CSGLGITEAFF

V: TRBV14
size: .
D: TRBD1
J: TRBJ1-2
CDR3: CASSPGTGANYGYTF

V: TRBV6-1
size: .
D: .
J: TRBJ2-7
CDR3: CASSEGDPLKYF

V: TRBV18
size: .
D: TRBD1
J: TRBJ1-1
CDR3: CASSEGQGLTEAFF

V: TRBV9
size: .
D: TRBD1
J: TRBJ1-2
CDR3: CASSVDQGDGYTF

V: TRBV28
size: .
D: .
J: TRBJ2-3
CDR3: CASSLGQTDTQYF

V: TRBV7-2
size: .
D: TRBD2
J: TRBJ2-3
CDR3: CASSLRAGGPDTQYF

V: TRBV7-3
size: few
D: .
J: TRBJ1-2
CDR3: CASSHTPGSHGYTF

V: TRBV6-6
size: .
D: TRBD1
J: TRBJ2-2
CDR3: CASSYPDRANTGELFF

V: TRBV18
size: once
D: .
J: TRBJ1-2
CDR3: CASSPDSLGGYTF

V: TRBV28
size: .
D: TRBD1
J: TRBJ1-1
CDR3: CASSSYGKGQGDTEAFF